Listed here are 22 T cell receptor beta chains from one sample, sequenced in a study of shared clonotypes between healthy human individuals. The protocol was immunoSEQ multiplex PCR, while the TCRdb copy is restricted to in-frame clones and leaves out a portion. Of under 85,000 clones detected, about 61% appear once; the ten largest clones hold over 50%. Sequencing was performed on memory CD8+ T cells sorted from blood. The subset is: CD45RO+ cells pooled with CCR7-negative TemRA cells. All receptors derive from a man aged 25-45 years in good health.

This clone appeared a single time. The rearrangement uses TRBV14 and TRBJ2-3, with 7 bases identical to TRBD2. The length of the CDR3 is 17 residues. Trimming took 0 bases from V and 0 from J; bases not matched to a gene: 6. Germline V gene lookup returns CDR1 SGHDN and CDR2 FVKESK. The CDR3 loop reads CASSQEIGSGSTDTQYF. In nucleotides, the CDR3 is TGTGCCAGCAGCCAAGAGATAGGTAGCGGGAGCACAGATACGCAGTATTTT.

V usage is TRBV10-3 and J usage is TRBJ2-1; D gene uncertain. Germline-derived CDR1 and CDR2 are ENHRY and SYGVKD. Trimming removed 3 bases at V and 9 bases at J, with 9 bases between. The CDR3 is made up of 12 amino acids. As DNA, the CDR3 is TGTGCCATCAGTGATCCTAACGGTGAGCAGTTCTTC. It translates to CAISDPNGEQFF.

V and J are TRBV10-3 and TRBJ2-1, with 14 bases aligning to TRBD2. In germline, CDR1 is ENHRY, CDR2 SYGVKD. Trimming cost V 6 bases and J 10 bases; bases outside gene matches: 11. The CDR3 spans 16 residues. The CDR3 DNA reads TGTGCCATCAGCGCTTTAGGACTAGCGGGAGGTGTAGAGCAGTTCTTC. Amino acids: CAISALGLAGGVEQFF.

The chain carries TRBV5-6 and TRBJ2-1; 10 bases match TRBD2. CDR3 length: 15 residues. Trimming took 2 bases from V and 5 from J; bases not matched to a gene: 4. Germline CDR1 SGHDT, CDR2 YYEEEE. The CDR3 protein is CASSFRGLADNEQFF. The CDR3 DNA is TGTGCCAGCAGCTTTCGAGGACTAGCGGACAATGAGCAGTTCTTC.

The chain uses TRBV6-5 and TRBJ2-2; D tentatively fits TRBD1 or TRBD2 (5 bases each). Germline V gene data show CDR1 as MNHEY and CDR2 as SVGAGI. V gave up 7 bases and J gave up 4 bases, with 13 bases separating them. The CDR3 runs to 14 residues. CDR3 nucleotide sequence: TGTGCCAGCACACGGTCGGGGACCACCGGGGAGCTGTTTTTT. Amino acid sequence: CASTRSGTTGELFF.

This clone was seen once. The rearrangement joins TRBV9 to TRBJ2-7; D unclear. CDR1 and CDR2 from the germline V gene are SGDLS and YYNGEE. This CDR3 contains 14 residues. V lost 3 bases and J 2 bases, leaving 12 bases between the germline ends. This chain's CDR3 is CASSATDFAYEQYF. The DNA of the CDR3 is TGTGCCAGCAGCGCCACAGATTTTGCCTACGAGCAGTACTTC.

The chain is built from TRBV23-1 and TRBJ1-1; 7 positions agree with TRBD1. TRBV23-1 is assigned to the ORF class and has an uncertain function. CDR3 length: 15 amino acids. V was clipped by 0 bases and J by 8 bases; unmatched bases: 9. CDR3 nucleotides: TGCGCCAGCAGTCAATCGGGCTGCCCGGGACAGGAAGCTTTCTTT. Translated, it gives CASSQSGCPGQEAFF.

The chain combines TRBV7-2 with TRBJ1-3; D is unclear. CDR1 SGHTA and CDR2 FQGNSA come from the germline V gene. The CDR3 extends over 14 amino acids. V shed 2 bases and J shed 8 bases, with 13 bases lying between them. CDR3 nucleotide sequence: TGTGCCAGCAGCTTAAGGCTTATGGCGGACACCATATATTTT. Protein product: CASSLRLMADTIYF. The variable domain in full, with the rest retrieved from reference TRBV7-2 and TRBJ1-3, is GAGVSQSPSNKVTEKGKDVELRCDPISGHTALYWYRQSLGQGLEFLIYFQGNSAPDKSGLPSDRFSAERTGGSVSTLTIQRTQQEDSAVYLCASSLRLMADTIYFGEGSWLTVV.

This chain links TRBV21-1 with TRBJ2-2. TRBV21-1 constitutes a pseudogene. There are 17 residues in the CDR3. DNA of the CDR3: TGTGCCAGCAGATTAAAGCTACTACACAGGCTTGACCGGGGAGCTGTTTTT. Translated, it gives CASRLKLLHRLDRGAVF.

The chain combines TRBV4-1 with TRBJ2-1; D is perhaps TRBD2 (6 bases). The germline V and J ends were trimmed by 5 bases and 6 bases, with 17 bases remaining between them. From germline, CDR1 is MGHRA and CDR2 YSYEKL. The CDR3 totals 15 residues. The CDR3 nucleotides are TGCGCCAGCAGCTTCTTAGCGGCGGGGCTCAATGAGCAGTTCTTC. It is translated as CASSFLAAGLNEQFF.

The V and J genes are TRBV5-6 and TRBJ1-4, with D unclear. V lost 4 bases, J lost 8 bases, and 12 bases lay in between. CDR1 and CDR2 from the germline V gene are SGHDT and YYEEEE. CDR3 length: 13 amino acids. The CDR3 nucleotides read TGTGCCAGCAGCCCACCCATGGGGGAAAAACTGTTTTTT. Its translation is CASSPPMGEKLFF.

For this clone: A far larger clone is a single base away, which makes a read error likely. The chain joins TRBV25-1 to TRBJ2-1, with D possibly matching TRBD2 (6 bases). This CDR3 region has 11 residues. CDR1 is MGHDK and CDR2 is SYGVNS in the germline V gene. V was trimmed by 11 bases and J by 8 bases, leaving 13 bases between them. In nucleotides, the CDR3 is TGTGCCCGCTCCCCGGGAGATGAGCAGTTCTTC. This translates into CARSPGDEQFF.

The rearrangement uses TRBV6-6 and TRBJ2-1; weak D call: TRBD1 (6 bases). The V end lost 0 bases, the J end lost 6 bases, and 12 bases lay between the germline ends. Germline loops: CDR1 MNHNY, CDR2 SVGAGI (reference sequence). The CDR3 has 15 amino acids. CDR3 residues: CASSYSPTGSNEQFF. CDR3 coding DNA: TGTGCCAGCAGTTACTCCCCGACAGGATCCAATGAGCAGTTCTTC.

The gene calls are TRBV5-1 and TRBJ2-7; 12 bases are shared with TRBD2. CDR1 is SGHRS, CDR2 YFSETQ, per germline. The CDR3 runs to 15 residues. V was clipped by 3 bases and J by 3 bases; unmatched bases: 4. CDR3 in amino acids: CASSSGLAGNYEQYF. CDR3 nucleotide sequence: TGCGCCAGCAGCTCCGGACTAGCGGGGAACTACGAGCAGTACTTC. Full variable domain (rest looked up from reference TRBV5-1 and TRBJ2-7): KAGVTQTPRYLIKTRGQQVTLSCSPISGHRSVSWYQQTPGQGLQFLFEYFSETQRNKGNFPGRFSGRQFSNSRSEMNVSTLELGDSALYLCASSSGLAGNYEQYFGPGTRLTVT.

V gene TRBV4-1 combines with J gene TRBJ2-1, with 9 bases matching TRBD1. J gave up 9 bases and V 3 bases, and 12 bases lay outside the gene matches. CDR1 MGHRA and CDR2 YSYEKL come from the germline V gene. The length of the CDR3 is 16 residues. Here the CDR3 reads CASSHGLPGQGFEQFF. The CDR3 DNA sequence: TGCGCCAGCAGCCATGGCCTACCGGGACAGGGCTTTGAGCAGTTCTTC.

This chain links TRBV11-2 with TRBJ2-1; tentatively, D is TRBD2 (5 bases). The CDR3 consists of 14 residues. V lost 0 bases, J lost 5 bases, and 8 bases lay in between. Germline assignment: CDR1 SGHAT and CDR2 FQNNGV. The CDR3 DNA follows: TGTGCCAGCAGCTTAGACGGACTTCACAATGAGCAGTTCTTC. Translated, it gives CASSLDGLHNEQFF.

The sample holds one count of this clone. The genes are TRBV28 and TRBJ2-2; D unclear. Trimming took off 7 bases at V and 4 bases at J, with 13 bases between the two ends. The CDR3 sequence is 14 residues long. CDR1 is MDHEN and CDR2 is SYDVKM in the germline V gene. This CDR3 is CASKVQLPTGELFF. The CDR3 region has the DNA TGTGCCAGCAAGGTACAACTACCCACCGGGGAGCTGTTTTTT.

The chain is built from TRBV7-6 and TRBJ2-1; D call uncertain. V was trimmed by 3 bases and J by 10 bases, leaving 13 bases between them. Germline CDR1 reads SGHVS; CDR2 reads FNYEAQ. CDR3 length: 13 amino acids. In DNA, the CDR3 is TGTGCCAGCAGCTTGGAGAAAAGGGAAGAGCAGTTCTTC. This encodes CASSLEKREEQFF.

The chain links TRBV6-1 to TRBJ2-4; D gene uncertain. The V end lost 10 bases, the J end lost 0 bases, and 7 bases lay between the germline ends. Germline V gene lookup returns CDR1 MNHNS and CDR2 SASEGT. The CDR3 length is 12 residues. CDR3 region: CATAGAKNIQYF. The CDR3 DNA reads TGTGCCACCGCCGGAGCCAAAAACATTCAGTACTTC.

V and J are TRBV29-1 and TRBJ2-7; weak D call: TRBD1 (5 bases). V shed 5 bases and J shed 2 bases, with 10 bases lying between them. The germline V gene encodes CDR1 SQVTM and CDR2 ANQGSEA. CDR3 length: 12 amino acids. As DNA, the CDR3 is TGCAGCGTTCGCCAGGGCGCCTACGAGCAGTACTTC. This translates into CSVRQGAYEQYF.

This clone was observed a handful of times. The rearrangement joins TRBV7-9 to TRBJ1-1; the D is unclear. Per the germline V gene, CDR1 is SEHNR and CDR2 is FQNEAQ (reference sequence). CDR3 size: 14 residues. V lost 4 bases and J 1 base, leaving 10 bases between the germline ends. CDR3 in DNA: TGTGCCAGCAGCTCAGTGGAGAGGAACACTGAAGCTTTCTTT. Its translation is CASSSVERNTEAFF.

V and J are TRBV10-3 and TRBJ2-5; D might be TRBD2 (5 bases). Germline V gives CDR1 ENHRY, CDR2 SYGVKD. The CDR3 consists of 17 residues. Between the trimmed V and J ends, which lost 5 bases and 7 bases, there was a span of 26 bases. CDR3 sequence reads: CAISLHRTDGGDGTQYF. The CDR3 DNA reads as TGTGCCATCAGTCTTCATCGGACTGACGGTGGAGATGGGACCCAGTACTTC.